A selection of T cell receptor beta chains follows, all from one sample in a study of identifying expanded T cells in peripheral blood. Some clones are missing from TCRdb's copy, which holds only in-frame ones; the method was immunoSEQ multiplex PCR. The top ten clones hold 3% to 4% of a sample with 120,000 or so clones, more than 80% of them seen once. Sample: blood. These receptor sequences come from a person between 18 and 70 years old in good health. Each CDR3 is given with its conserved first and last residue. D genes are given only for firm matches. The size entry is marked missing in some rows and otherwise reads once, few, many or a size class.

j_call d_call v_call clone_size cdr3_aa cdr3_nt
TRBJ1-2 TRBD1 TRBV7-2 . CASSLAVQGDGYTF TGTGCCAGCAGCTTAGCAGTACAGGGGGACGGCTACACCTTC
TRBJ2-2 . TRBV5-5 once CASIRGLLLDGELFF TGTGCCAGCATCCGTGGACTACTTCTGGACGGGGAGCTGTTTTTT
TRBJ2-5 . TRBV30 once CAWSVLGLSETQYF TGTGCCTGGAGTGTTTTAGGACTATCGGAGACCCAGTACTTC
TRBJ2-3 TRBD2 TRBV2 once CASSTSGLNPEPDTQYF TGTGCCAGCTCGACTAGCGGACTTAACCCAGAACCAGATACGCAGTATTTT
TRBJ2-7 . TRBV7-9 . CASSSAFRPYEQYF TGTGCCAGCAGCAGCGCGTTCAGGCCCTACGAGCAGTACTTC
TRBJ2-7 . TRBV7-8 . CASSLGGLGEQYF TGTGCCAGCAGCTTAGGGGGGCTGGGGGAGCAGTACTTC
TRBJ2-3 . TRBV7-9 . CASSFLGGASTDTQYF TGTGCCAGCAGCTTCTTGGGGGGGGCCTCCACAGATACGCAGTATTTT
TRBJ2-3 . TRBV19 once CASSQAKPSTDTQYF TGTGCCAGTAGTCAGGCAAAACCAAGCACAGATACGCAGTATTTT
TRBJ1-2 . TRBV9 . CASSVAGTEGYTF TGTGCCAGCAGCGTAGCTGGGACGGAGGGCTACACCTTC
TRBJ1-1 . TRBV7-2 . CASSLIANTEAFF TGTGCCAGCAGCTTAATAGCGAACACTGAAGCTTTCTTT